Below are 21 T cell receptor beta chains sequenced from a single sample in a study of cytotoxic CD8 clonotypes in ibrutinib-treated CLL. Produced via immunoSEQ multiplex PCR; TCRdb's table is partial and in-frame only. The table includes 20,000 to 30,000 clones, around 75% detected once. The sequencing here drew on PBMCs, taken after 24 months of ibrutinib treatment. The receptors originated from a human donor with chronic lymphocytic leukemia.

The chain employs TRBV7-9 and TRBJ1-2, with 7 bases lining up with TRBD1. The germline gives CDR1 SEHNR, CDR2 FQNEAQ (reference sequence). With 5 bases clipped from V and 4 bases from J, the junction kept 10 bases outside the gene matches. The CDR3 runs 15 residues. This CDR3 is CASSQDRQGVYGYTF. The DNA of the CDR3 is TGTGCCAGCAGCCAAGATCGACAGGGAGTCTATGGCTACACCTTC.

The chain is built from TRBV7-8 and TRBJ1-5; tentative D call: TRBD1 (6 bases). Germline V CDR1 and CDR2: SGHVS, FQNEAQ. This CDR3 region has 18 residues. The V end lost 0 bases, the J end lost 1 base, and 16 bases lay between the germline ends. CDR3 region: CASSLALGRGGSNQPQHF. DNA of the CDR3: TGTGCCAGCAGCTTAGCGTTGGGACGAGGGGGGAGCAATCAGCCCCAGCATTTT.

This clone showed up just a few times. V and J are TRBV19 and TRBJ1-3, with D tentatively TRBD1 (5 bases). V shed 11 bases and J shed 4 bases, with 18 bases lying between them. The CDR3 extends over 14 amino acids. Per germline, CDR1 LNHDA and CDR2 SQIVND (reference sequence). The CDR3 loop is CASRSWDVGNTIYF. The CDR3 DNA reads as TGTGCCTCCCGCTCCTGGGACGTCGGAAACACCATATATTTT.

The table lists this clone with a few counts. The chain employs TRBV5-1 and TRBJ1-3; D unresolved. Germline V gene data show CDR1 as SGHRS and CDR2 as YFSETQ. The V gene lost 4 bases and the J gene lost 3 bases, with 8 bases spanning the gap. The CDR3 is 13 residues long. The CDR3 sequence: CASSPDGGNTIYF. The CDR3 coding sequence is TGCGCCAGCAGCCCGGACGGTGGAAACACCATATATTTT.

J is TRBJ2-1 and V is TRBV2; 7 bases align to TRBD2. The CDR3 is 13 amino acids. The ends lost 5 bases at V and 6 bases at J; junction bases unmatched: 4. Germline CDR1 and CDR2: SNHLY and FYNNEI. The DNA of the CDR3 is TGTGCCAGCAGTAATCCTAGCGGCAATGAGCAGTTCTTC. Protein: CASSNPSGNEQFF. Complete variable domain (other parts from reference TRBV2 and TRBJ2-1): EPEVTQTPSHQVTQMGQEVILRCVPISNHLYFYWYRQILGQKVEFLVSFYNNEISEKSEIFDDQFSVERPDGSNFTLKIRSTKLEDSAMYFCASSNPSGNEQFFGPGTRLTVL.

The rearrangement joins TRBV18 to TRBJ1-2; 10 bases map to TRBD1. The germline V gene has CDR1 KGHSH and CDR2 LQKENI. V trimming: 3 bases; J trimming: 7 bases; junction bases outside the gene matches: 23. The CDR3 is 20 amino acids. The CDR3 region is CASSPLGTGEAQSILGGYTF. The CDR3 region has the DNA TGTGCCAGCTCACCGCTGGGGACAGGGGAGGCCCAAAGTATCCTCGGTGGCTACACCTTC.

The J gene is TRBJ1-2, the V gene TRBV7-9; no clear D gene. The CDR3 contains 15 residues. The V and J ends lost 5 bases and 4 bases respectively, with 17 bases between them. The germline V gene has CDR1 SEHNR and CDR2 FQNEAQ (reference sequence). This chain's CDR3 is CASSPPRLRFYGYTF. CDR3 coding DNA: TGTGCCAGCAGCCCACCACGGCTCCGCTTCTATGGCTACACCTTC.

The J gene is TRBJ1-2, the V gene TRBV6-1; D gene unclear. Germline V gene data show CDR1 as MNHNS and CDR2 as SASEGT. Deletions cut 6 bases from V and 9 bases from J, with 14 bases between. This CDR3 spans 12 amino acids. CDR3 nucleotides: TGTGCCAGCAGCCTGGCGCGGGATAGCTACACCTTC. Encoded protein: CASSLARDSYTF.

The chain employs TRBV19 and TRBJ2-2; D remains unclear. Trimming shortened V by 8 bases and J by 8 bases, and 12 bases separated the two germline ends. The CDR3 extends over 12 amino acids. The germline V gene encodes CDR1 LNHDA and CDR2 SQIVND (reference sequence). CDR3 sequence: CASLMEPGELFF. DNA for the CDR3: TGTGCCAGTTTAATGGAACCTGGGGAGCTGTTTTTT.

The CDR3 sequence is CASSLWDRLTEAFF. CDR3 DNA: TGTGCCAGCAGCTTATGGGACAGGCTCACTGAAGCTTTCTTT. V gene TRBV7-9 combines with J gene TRBJ1-1; 8 bases are shared with TRBD1. The CDR3 totals 14 residues. V shed 2 bases, J shed 4 bases, and the junction held 3 bases outside the gene matches. Germline V gene data show CDR1 as SEHNR and CDR2 as FQNEAQ (reference sequence).

The V and J genes are TRBV5-4 and TRBJ1-1, with D possibly TRBD1 on 6 matching bases. The ends were cut back, 0 bases at V and 1 base at J, with 16 bases in the middle. CDR1 is SGHNT and CDR2 is YYREEE in the germline V gene (reference sequence). This CDR3 has 17 residues. CDR3 sequence: CASSLAPAGGWNTEAFF. CDR3 DNA: TGTGCCAGCAGCTTGGCCCCCGCCGGGGGCTGGAACACTGAAGCTTTCTTT.

V is TRBV15 and J is TRBJ1-2, with TRBD1 as a possible D gene (5 bases). The CDR3 length is 16 residues. Trimming stripped 1 base from V and 2 bases from J, with 14 bases between. From germline, CDR1 is LNHNV and CDR2 YYDKDF (reference sequence). The CDR3 here is CATSRGYTRENYGYTF. The CDR3 DNA reads TGTGCCACCAGCAGAGGCTACACCAGGGAGAACTATGGCTACACCTTC. Drawing the rest from reference TRBV15 and TRBJ1-2, the complete variable domain is DAMVIQNPRYQVTQFGKPVTLSCSQTLNHNVMYWYQQKSSQAPKLLFHYYDKDFNNEADTPDNFQSRRPNTSFCFLDIRSPGLGDTAMYLCATSRGYTRENYGYTFGSGTRLTVV.

This chain uses TRBV2 with TRBJ1-2; D gene uncertain. CDR1 and CDR2 from the germline V gene are SNHLY and FYNNEI. V was shortened by 7 bases and J by 7 bases, with 16 bases between the two germline ends. The CDR3 covers 13 residues. The CDR3 loop reads CASNWDARGGYTF. The CDR3 bases are TGTGCCAGCAATTGGGATGCCCGGGGTGGCTACACCTTC.

The rearrangement links TRBV9 to TRBJ2-7, with TRBD1 as a possible D gene (7 bases). The CDR3 is 15 residues long. Germline V gene lookup returns CDR1 SGDLS and CDR2 YYNGEE. The ends were cut back, 0 bases at V and 5 bases at J, with 15 bases in the middle. The CDR3 sequence: CASSVEVGRGDEQYF. DNA for the CDR3: TGTGCCAGCAGCGTAGAGGTTGGCAGGGGGGACGAGCAGTACTTC.

The V and J genes are TRBV5-6 and TRBJ2-1; D remains ambiguous. The germline V gene encodes CDR1 SGHDT and CDR2 YYEEEE. V lost 4 bases to trimming and J lost 7 bases, with 9 bases between them. CDR3 length: 12 residues. The CDR3 reads CASSLGMNEQFF. CDR3 coding DNA: TGTGCCAGCAGCCTAGGAATGAATGAGCAGTTCTTC.

CDR3 region: CASSQDRGRGYGYTF. Written as DNA, the CDR3 is TGCGCCAGCAGCCAAGATCGCGGTAGGGGGTATGGCTACACCTTC. V gene TRBV4-1 combines with J gene TRBJ1-2; tentatively, D is TRBD1 (6 bases). CDR3 length equals 15 residues. The V and J ends lost 0 bases and 5 bases respectively, with 13 bases between them. CDR1 is MGHRA and CDR2 is YSYEKL in the germline V gene.

This chain uses TRBV15 with TRBJ2-5; TRBD1 matches 8 bases. Germline V gene lookup returns CDR1 LNHNV and CDR2 YYDKDF (reference sequence). With V trimmed by 3 bases and J by 2 bases, 14 bases remained unmatched. The CDR3 sequence is 18 residues long. The CDR3 DNA sequence: TGTGCCACCAGCAGGGGAGGACAGGGCTTTGGGTGGCAAGAGACCCAGTACTTC. Residues: CATSRGGQGFGWQETQYF.

The V gene is TRBV4-1, the J gene TRBJ2-5, with 8 bases aligning to TRBD2. V lost 5 bases and J lost 4; bases outside the gene matches: 12. The CDR3 consists of 16 residues. Per germline, CDR1 MGHRA and CDR2 YSYEKL. CDR3: CASSSTLAGSGETQYF. The CDR3 DNA sequence: TGCGCCAGCAGCTCCACTTTAGCGGGGAGTGGAGAGACCCAGTACTTC.

The chain combines TRBV5-4 with TRBJ2-7; D is perhaps TRBD2 (6 bases). The germline V gene has CDR1 SGHNT and CDR2 YYREEE (reference sequence). Trimming removed 3 bases from V and 7 bases from J, with 17 bases in between. The CDR3 is 14 residues long. The CDR3, as DNA: TGTGCCAGCAGCTCGGGACTTAAGGAGGGGGAGCAGTACTTC. It is translated as CASSSGLKEGEQYF.

The chain carries TRBV5-5 and TRBJ2-1, with 8 bases lining up with TRBD2. This CDR3 is 15 amino acids long. CDR1 SGHKS and CDR2 YYEKEE come from the germline V gene (reference sequence). Losses at the gene ends were 2 bases for V and 7 bases for J; bases not matched to a gene: 8. As DNA, the CDR3 is TGTGCCAGCAGCTTAAGCGGGGGTCTTGGGAATGAGCAGTTCTTC. This sequence encodes CASSLSGGLGNEQFF.

This clone was seen only a few times. The chain couples TRBV11-2 to TRBJ1-2; no reliable D call. Germline CDR1 is SGHAT and CDR2 is FQNNGV. With 0 bases removed from V and 4 bases from J, the gap between germline ends came to 15 bases. The CDR3 contains 16 residues. The CDR3: CASSLDPSAGSYGYTF. The CDR3 DNA follows: TGTGCCAGCAGCTTAGATCCAAGCGCAGGAAGCTATGGCTACACCTTC.